This TCR beta chain stems from a study of T cell changes during pregnancy in multiple sclerosis (dated 2019 in TCRdb). Concerning the study at large: In women with multiple sclerosis, the researchers looked at how the T cell repertoire shifted as pregnancy progressed.

Notes on this clone: Its binding antigen is unknown. Base qualities are not at hand, and no much larger clone is one base apart.

Looking up the germline V gene (reference sequence) yields CDR1 LNHDA and CDR2 SQIVND. V trim: 6 bases; J trim: 3 bases; unmatched bases: 3. The CDR3 holds 13 amino acids from the cysteine to the phenylalanine. CDR3 DNA only is kept here, 39 bases in frame from base 1. The library was produced with the immunoSEQ multiplex PCR assay. Drawn from immuneACCESS, this table holds only the in-frame rearrangements with V and J called that TCRdb kept. Clones are partly lost; checked studies trace under half to an unresolved V gene and leave the rest unexplained. Present in this sample are approximately 92,000 clones, approximately 92% of which were seen just once. Jointly, the top ten make up around 2.7% of the sample.

This TCR came from a female donor with multiple sclerosis, enrolled in a pregnancy study. The sequence links TRBV19 to TRBJ1-1; 8 junctional bases match TRBD1. Here the sequenced sample was peripheral blood, taken in the first trimester of pregnancy. The nucleotides read TGTGCCAGTAGCGGACAGGGCGACACTGAAGCTTTCTTT. Its protein reads: CASSGQGDTEAFF.